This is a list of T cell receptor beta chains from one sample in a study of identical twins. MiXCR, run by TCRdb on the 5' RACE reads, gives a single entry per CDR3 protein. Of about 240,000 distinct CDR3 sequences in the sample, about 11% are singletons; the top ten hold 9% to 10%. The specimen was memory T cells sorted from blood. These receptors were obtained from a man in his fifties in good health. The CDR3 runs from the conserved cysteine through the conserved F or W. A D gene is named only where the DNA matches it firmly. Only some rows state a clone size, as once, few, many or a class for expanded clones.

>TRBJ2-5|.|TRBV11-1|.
TGTGCCAGCAGCCTCCGCCGGGCTGGGAGGCAAGAGACCCAGTACTTC
CASSLRRAGRQETQYF
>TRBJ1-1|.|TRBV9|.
TGTGCCAGCAGCGTTTCAGGGTTAGGGAACACTGAAGCTTTCTTT
CASSVSGLGNTEAFF
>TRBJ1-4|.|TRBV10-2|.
TGCGCCAGCGGGGGGGAAATGGCTAATGAAAAACTGTTTTTT
CASGGEMANEKLFF
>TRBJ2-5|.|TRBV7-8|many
TGTGCCAGCAGCTTCGGTCTCTCGTGGGCTATGGAGACCCAGTACTTC
CASSFGLSWAMETQYF
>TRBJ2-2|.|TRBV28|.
TGTGCCAGCAGCCCCACCCCCCCAGGGGCGTCTTTAATTAGGGAGCTGTTTTTT
CASSPTPPGASLIRELFF
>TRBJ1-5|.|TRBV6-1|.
TGTGCCAGCAGTGATGCCTTTCGACTTAACCAGCATTTT
CASSDAFRLNQHF
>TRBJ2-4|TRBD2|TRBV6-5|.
TGTGCCAGCAGTTACTCTAGCGGGGGGGCCCCCTTTAAGGAAAACATTCAGTACTTC
CASSYSSGGAPFKENIQYF
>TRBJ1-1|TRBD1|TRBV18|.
TGTGCCAGCTCACCGACGGACAGGGGGGAAGCTTTCTTT
CASSPTDRGEAFF
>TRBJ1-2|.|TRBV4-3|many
TGCGCCAGCAGCCAAGATAGCGGCCGGGACTATGGCTACACCTTC
CASSQDSGRDYGYTF
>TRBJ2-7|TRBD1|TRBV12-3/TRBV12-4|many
TGTGCCAGCAGTTTAGCGACAGGGCCAGACGAGCAGTACTTC
CASSLATGPDEQYF
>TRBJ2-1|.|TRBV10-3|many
TGTGCCACCCAGGGGGGGGGCCGTTACAATGAGCAGTTCTTC
CATQGGGRYNEQFF
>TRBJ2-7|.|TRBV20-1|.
TGCAGTGCTAATCCGACTAGAGGGTCATACGAGCAGTACTTC
CSANPTRGSYEQYF
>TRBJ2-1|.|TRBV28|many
TGTGCCAGCAGTCGGACTTTGGGGAGAGGGCTTCTCGGTGAGCAGTTCTTC
CASSRTLGRGLLGEQFF
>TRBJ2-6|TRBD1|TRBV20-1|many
TGCAGTGCTAGCGACAGGGGAATCTCTGGGGCCAACGTCCTGACTTTC
CSASDRGISGANVLTF